One and the same sample provided the 6 T cell receptor beta chains below, sequenced in a study of vaccination and CD4 T cells after COVID-19. Antigens of these TCRs are unknown. Sequencing of the DNA from cultured CD4+ T cells was carried out with the Oncomine TCR Beta short-read assay. TCRdb re-called the PCR reads through MiXCR, storing one row per CDR3 protein. The profile covers about 13,000 distinct CDR3 sequences, with 50% appearing a single time and roughly 12% taken by the ten largest. The treatment here: 10-day PBMC culture with coronavirus spike peptide pools or control peptides (ViraFEST assay). What was sequenced was CD4+ T cells from blood, cultured in vitro. These receptors came from a human donor who had recovered from COVID-19.

This clonotype was recorded a few times. The CDR3: CASSFQGQGANSPLHF. CDR3 nucleotides: TGTGCCAGCAGTTTCCAGGGACAGGGGGCGAATTCACCCCTCCACTTT. V usage is TRBV28 and J usage is TRBJ1-6; TRBD1 agrees at 12 bases. Per the germline V gene, CDR1 is MDHEN and CDR2 is SYDVKM. The CDR3 extends over 16 amino acids. J lost 7 bases, V lost 3 bases, and 4 bases had no gene match.

The V call is TRBV5-1, the J call TRBJ1-3; no clear D. The germline V gene encodes CDR1 SGHRS and CDR2 YFSETQ. CDR3 length equals 16 residues. Trimming pared 4 bases from V and 0 bases from J, leaving 14 bases between. CDR3 DNA sequence: TGCGCCAGCAGCCTTATGGGCTCCGGCTCTGGAAACACCATATATTTT. This encodes CASSLMGSGSGNTIYF. Full variable domain (rest looked up from reference TRBV5-1 and TRBJ1-3): KAGVTQTPRYLIKTRGQQVTLSCSPISGHRSVSWYQQTPGQGLQFLFEYFSETQRNKGNFPGRFSGRQFSNSRSEMNVSTLELGDSALYLCASSLMGSGSGNTIYFGEGSWLTVV.

There are a few counts of this clonotype. The chain couples TRBV6-5 to TRBJ1-2, with D perhaps matching TRBD1 (5 bases). V lost 4 bases and J 4 bases, leaving 22 bases between the germline ends. The CDR3 sequence is 17 residues long. Germline CDR1 is MNHEY and CDR2 is SVGAGI. CDR3: CASSSLGGAWTSYGYTF. The CDR3 DNA is TGTGCCAGCAGTTCACTAGGAGGGGCCTGGACTTCCTATGGCTACACCTTC.

The rearrangement links TRBV12-3 or TRBV12-4 to TRBJ1-1, with D perhaps TRBD1 (5 bases). V dropped 4 bases and J dropped 8 bases, with 11 bases sitting between them. This CDR3 has 12 amino acids. In DNA, the CDR3 is TGTGCCAGCAGTTCCCTGAGGGGCGAAGCTTTCTTT. It translates to CASSSLRGEAFF.

The chain couples TRBV6-1 to TRBJ1-5; D is unclear. Trimming took 8 bases from V and 5 from J, leaving 10 bases between them. Germline V gene lookup returns CDR1 MNHNS and CDR2 SASEGT. The length of the CDR3 is 12 residues. CDR3 nucleotides: TGTGCCAGCCAGTACGGGGATCAGCCCCAGCATTTT. Translating gives CASQYGDQPQHF.

Only a few counts were recorded for this clonotype. The rearrangement uses TRBV20-1 and TRBJ1-5; D possibly corresponds to TRBD1 (6 bases). The CDR3 is 13 residues long. Germline lookup yields CDR1 DFQATT and CDR2 SNEGSKA (reference sequence). Trimming left V 3 bases short and J 11 bases short, with 17 bases between. CDR3 residues: CSASRDGGRAQHF. CDR3 bases: TGCAGTGCTAGCCGGGACGGGGGGCGGGCCCAGCATTTT.